This TCR beta chain comes out of a study of cytomegalovirus exposure and HLA in healthy donors. Study-level background: The Caucasian-associated ancestry cluster contained approximately 81% of the approximately 390 genotyped donors.

The PCR ran on 60 Vbeta and 13 Jbeta primers. Profiled with immunoSEQ multiplex PCR; TCRdb holds only in-frame clones, not every one. The table records 110,000 to 150,000 clones, approximately 79% of them present only once. Overall study findings and caveats: For most subjects, TCR beta sequences were reported to predict HLA-A and HLA-B alleles with accuracy.

CDR1 and CDR2 (germline): SGDLS, YYNGEE. The junction had 8 bases not matched to a gene; V was cut back by 0 bases and J by 6 bases. The CDR3 length is 16 residues. This clone was seen a handful of times. The target antigen is unknown. The sequenced material came from PBMCs. This receptor was obtained from a man aged 18 to 30 in good health and CMV-seropositive. This chain connects TRBV9 to TRBJ2-3; TRBD2 agrees at 9 bases. The CDR3: CASSVAQAGGPDTQYF. Written as DNA, the CDR3 is TGTGCCAGCAGCGTAGCCCAAGCGGGGGGCCCGGATACGCAGTATTTT.